This T cell receptor beta chain stems from a study of beta chain features in type 1 diabetes. Broader study findings: The similarity of naive, central memory and Treg TCRB repertoires appeared greater among patients than among healthy donors. The influence of HLA type on TCRB rearrangement stayed undetermined. Patients with type 1 diabetes showed fewer VDJ junction insertions and more deletions.

For this clone: What it recognizes is unknown.

TCRB transcripts that were expressed got sequenced, as all of the isolated RNA had been reverse transcribed. The assay was immunoSEQ multiplex PCR, and TCRdb's table has in-frame clones only and misses some. The table lists some 150,000 clones, more than 9% of them singletons. The material sequenced was naive CD4+ T cells from blood. The receptor comes from a man younger than 35 in good health.

The CDR3 DNA reads as TGTGCCAGCAGTGAAGCTGGGGCGCTTGGCACAGATACGCAGTATTTT. Translating gives CASSEAGALGTDTQYF. The chain links TRBV25-1 to TRBJ2-3; a possible D gene is TRBD1 (5 bases). The CDR3 totals 16 residues. V was shortened by 2 bases and J by 1 base, with 13 bases between the two germline ends. Germline-derived CDR1 and CDR2 are MGHDK and SYGVNS. The complete variable domain, with remaining parts taken from reference TRBV25-1 and TRBJ2-3, reads EADIYQTPRYLVIGTGKKITLECSQTMGHDKMYWYQQDPGMELHLIHYSYGVNSTEKGDLSSESTVSRIRTEHFPLTLESARPSHTSQYLCASSEAGALGTDTQYFGPGTRLTVL.